This T cell receptor beta chain is drawn from a study of T cell changes during pregnancy in multiple sclerosis (dated by TCRdb to the late 2010s). The study in broad terms: The study examined how the T cell repertoire changed over the course of pregnancy in women with multiple sclerosis.

A word on this clone: The antigen this receptor binds is unknown. The input lacks base qualities; no much larger clone sits a single base away.

Library creation used the immunoSEQ multiplex PCR assay. TCRdb carries this immuneACCESS record with in-frame sequences only. Its versions omit some clonotypes, under half of them owing to an unresolved V gene in the studies checked, with the rest unexplained. In this sample the table shows under 95,000 clones, roughly 90% of which occur a single time. Roughly 2.1% of the sample comes from the top ten. The CDR3 sequence holds 15 residues, the cysteine and phenylalanine included. Of all the DNA, just the CDR3 is kept, 45 bases in frame from base 1. The CDR1 and CDR2 encoded by the germline V gene are MDHEN and SYDVKM. Trimming removed 7 bases from V and 4 bases from J, leaving 18 bases between the germline ends.

The rearrangement joined TRBV28 to TRBJ2-3, with TRBD1 as a weak D call on 6 bases. The sequence derives from a female donor with multiple sclerosis, enrolled in a pregnancy study. Sequenced here: peripheral blood, sampled in the second trimester of pregnancy. The DNA sequence follows: TGTGCCAGCATCTCGGACAGTCCCTTCTCAGATACGCAGTATTTT. This codes for CASISDSPFSDTQYF.